The next 9 T cell receptor beta chains were all read from a single sample in a study of cytomegalovirus exposure and HLA in healthy donors. PCR primers comprised 60 Vbeta and 13 Jbeta primers. Assay: immunoSEQ multiplex PCR; the TCRdb copy retains only in-frame clones and omits some. The sample lists around 150,000 clones, roughly 78% occurring once. The material sequenced was PBMCs. These receptors all stem from a man aged 35 to 55 in good health and CMV-seropositive.

The chain recombines TRBV6-1 with TRBJ1-1; 7 nucleotides align to TRBD1. Germline trimming cut 2 bases from V and 11 bases from J; bases unmatched to any gene: 8. Per the germline V gene, CDR1 is MNHNS and CDR2 is SASEGT. The CDR3 spans 13 residues. The CDR3 DNA is TGTGCCAGCAGTGAAAGTAGGGGGCGCGGCGCTTTCTTT. It translates to CASSESRGRGAFF.

This clone was observed a handful of times. The genes are TRBV7-3 and TRBJ2-1, with TRBD1 matching 8 bases. Germline values: CDR1 SGHTA, CDR2 FQGTGA. Trimming cost V 5 bases and J 2 bases; bases outside gene matches: 5. The CDR3 runs 15 residues. The DNA of the CDR3 is TGTGCCAGCAGCCCTGGACAGGGCACCTACAATGAGCAGTTCTTC. This encodes CASSPGQGTYNEQFF.

This clone has only a few counts. V is TRBV7-9 and J is TRBJ1-3; D perhaps matches TRBD1 (5 bases). Germline values: CDR1 SEHNR, CDR2 FQNEAQ (reference sequence). The V and J ends lost 6 bases and 2 bases respectively, with 11 bases between them. The CDR3 covers 14 residues. The DNA for the CDR3 is TGTGCCAGCAGTAATGGGGGGACTGGAAACACCATATATTTT. Its protein is CASSNGGTGNTIYF.

This clone occurred once. This sequence joins TRBV11-1 and TRBJ2-7, with 12 positions matching TRBD1. The CDR3 sequence is 14 residues long. V trimming: 5 bases; J trimming: 7 bases; junction bases outside the gene matches: 6. Germline loops: CDR1 SGHAT, CDR2 FQDESV (reference sequence). The DNA of the CDR3 is TGTGCCAGCAGCATGGGACAGGGGGCGTGGGAGCAGTACTTC. Residues: CASSMGQGAWEQYF. The full variable domain, rest sourced from reference TRBV11-1 and TRBJ2-7, is EAEVAQSPRYKITEKSQAVAFWCDPISGHATLYWYRQILGQGPELLVQFQDESVVDDSQLPKDRFSAERLKGVDSTLKIQPAELGDSAMYLCASSMGQGAWEQYFGPGTRLTVT.

The chain uses TRBV18 and TRBJ1-3; no clear D gene. Germline-derived CDR1 and CDR2 are KGHSH and LQKENI. The CDR3 runs to 16 residues. The V gene lost 2 bases and the J gene lost 2 bases, with 13 bases spanning the gap. CDR3 bases: TGTGCCAGCTCACCAAGGATGGAGGGAGCTGGAAACACCATATATTTT. Residues: CASSPRMEGAGNTIYF.

The genes are TRBV4-1 and TRBJ2-2; maybe TRBD1 (6 bases). V was cut by 4 bases and J by 3 bases, with 12 bases left in between. CDR3 length: 15 amino acids. The germline V gene encodes CDR1 MGHRA and CDR2 YSYEKL. The CDR3 DNA is TGCGCCAGCAGCCGGACAGACTCTTACACCGGGGAGCTGTTTTTT. Its protein is CASSRTDSYTGELFF.

With regard to this clone: Different DNA sequences within this sample yield the same CDR3. Here the CDR3 reads CATSRDRGNTEAFF. The DNA for the CDR3 is TGTGCCACCAGCAGAGATCGGGGGAACACTGAAGCTTTCTTT. The chain recombines TRBV15 with TRBJ1-1; D not certain. Per the germline V gene, CDR1 is LNHNV and CDR2 is YYDKDF (reference sequence). The ends were cut back, 0 bases at V and 1 base at J, with 6 bases in the middle. CDR3 length equals 14 residues. The full variable domain, its missing parts supplied by reference TRBV15 and TRBJ1-1, is DAMVIQNPRYQVTQFGKPVTLSCSQTLNHNVMYWYQQKSSQAPKLLFHYYDKDFNNEADTPDNFQSRRPNTSFCFLDIRSPGLGDTAMYLCATSRDRGNTEAFFGQGTRLTVV.

V gene TRBV19 combines with J gene TRBJ1-1; weak D call: TRBD1 (5 bases). The CDR3 length is 13 residues. The germline gives CDR1 LNHDA, CDR2 SQIVND (reference sequence). Trimming took 7 bases from V and 5 from J, leaving 14 bases between them. The CDR3 bases are TGTGCCAGTATGGGCAGGGCTTGGACTGAAGCTTTCTTT. Amino acid sequence: CASMGRAWTEAFF.

The chain has TRBV10-3 and TRBJ1-4; 8 bases are a match to TRBD1. Germline V CDR1 and CDR2: ENHRY, SYGVKD. CDR3 length equals 14 residues. Losses at the gene ends were 2 bases for V and 8 bases for J; bases not matched to a gene: 4. CDR3 nucleotide sequence: TGTGCCATCAGTGAGACGGGACAGGAGGAAAAACTGTTTTTT. Its translation is CAISETGQEEKLFF.